The clone carrying this T cell receptor beta chain was counted at least ten times. TCRdb used MiXCR to reprocess the 5' RACE reads, holding one entry per CDR3 protein. The sample has 70,000 to 90,000 distinct CDR3 sequences, more than 12% seen once. This sample stems from a study of early T cells in non-severe SARS-CoV-2 infection. Study at large: Bulk RNA taken from unsorted whole blood was sequenced, leaving chains unpaired.

The sample comprised whole blood. The TCR originated in an adult who was a healthcare worker with PCR-confirmed SARS-CoV-2 infection or an uninfected control (not recorded which).

CDR3 loop: CASSQTDFPHLYGYTF. The CDR3 region has the DNA TGTGCCAGCAGTCAGACGGACTTTCCCCATCTCTATGGCTACACCTTC. The chain joins TRBV6-5 to TRBJ1-2; no clear D. CDR1 and CDR2 (germline): MNHEY, SVGAGI. The CDR3 is 16 residues long. The V end was cut by 5 bases, the J end by 4 bases, with 20 bases between.